Below, 3 T cell receptor beta chains from the same sample are listed, as sequenced in a study of tumor-infiltrating lymphocytes in primary liver carcinoma. A constant-region primer served to make TCR beta cDNA from about 0.5 ug total RNA. Each TCR beta library was derived from three nested multiplex PCR rounds that employed slightly modified ARM-PCR. TRBV1-TRBV30 forward and Cbeta reverse primers drove the first two roughly 10-cycle rounds. TCRdb fed the multiplex PCR reads into MiXCR, producing one record per CDR3 protein. The sample holds roughly 100,000 distinct CDR3 sequences, roughly four fifths seen once. RNA and DNA were co-extracted from roughly 20-30 mg of unsorted bulk tissue. Sequenced material: liver tumor tissue from sampling region 3. Subset meaning: tumor region T3, left-lateral pole. Receptors originate from a man aged 40-55 years with primary liver carcinoma and hepatitis B virus infection.

The J gene is TRBJ2-3, the V gene TRBV28, with D possibly TRBD2 on 6 matching bases. The CDR3 has 14 residues. The germline V gene has CDR1 MDHEN and CDR2 SYDVKM. V dropped 5 bases and J dropped 15 bases, with 24 bases sitting between them. As DNA, the CDR3 is TGTGCCAGCAGTCCGCGAGAGGAGCAGGAGGGCCATTATTTT. Encoded protein: CASSPREEQEGHYF. Variable domain in full (rest from reference TRBV28 and TRBJ2-3): DVKVTQSSRYLVKRTGEKVFLECVQDMDHENMFWYRQDPGLGLRLIYFSYDVKMKEKGDIPEGYSVSREKKERFSLILESASTNQTSMYLCASSPREEQEGHYFGPGTRLTVL.

This clonotype has just one count. The junction shows a germline mismatch at one end, possibly a read error. The chain couples TRBV29-1 to TRBJ1-2; D is unclear. CDR3 length: 12 residues. Germline lookup yields CDR1 SQVTM and CDR2 ANQGSEA. The CDR3 loop reads CSVRATKYGYTF. The CDR3 DNA reads as TGCAGCGTTAGGGCTACTAAATATGGCTACACCTTC.

As regards this clonotype: Its ends do not fully match the called genes, so a read error is possible. V is TRBV12-3 or TRBV12-4 and J is TRBJ2-7; D perhaps matches TRBD1 (6 bases). The CDR3 contains 14 residues. CDR3 nucleotide sequence: TGTGCTAGCAGTCCACAGGGTTTCGTCTACGAGCAGTACTTC. It specifies CASSPQGFVYEQYF.